Listed below are T cell receptor beta chains from one sample, sequenced in a study of blood T cell repertoires in COVID-19. TCRdb keeps only in-frame clones here, not all; method: immunoSEQ multiplex PCR. This table has nearly 250,000 clones, about 80% appearing once. The sequenced material came from peripheral blood. The receptor set was obtained from a woman aged 80 or over with acute or convalescent COVID-19. CDR3s include the opening cysteine and the closing phenylalanine or tryptophan. Each record gives: CDR3 DNA, CDR3 protein, D gene, CDR3 length, V gene, clone size, J gene. A D gene is named only where the DNA matches it firmly. Not every row has a clone size; where given, it reads once, few, many or a size class.

CDR3 DNA: TGCGCCAGCAGCTTAGTAAGCGGGATGAGGTCGAACGAGCAGTACTTC
CDR3 protein: CASSLVSGMRSNEQYF
D gene: TRBD2
CDR3 length: 16
V gene: TRBV5-1
clone size: NA
J gene: TRBJ2-7

CDR3 DNA: TGTGCCTGGTCAGGTATAAAAAGACCCGACAGCACAGATACGCAGTATTTT
CDR3 protein: CAWSGIKRPDSTDTQYF
D gene: NA
CDR3 length: 17
V gene: TRBV30
clone size: NA
J gene: TRBJ2-3

CDR3 DNA: TGTGCCAGCAGCTTGTCAGGATCGTATGGCTACACCTTC
CDR3 protein: CASSLSGSYGYTF
D gene: NA
CDR3 length: 13
V gene: TRBV5-4
clone size: few
J gene: TRBJ1-2

CDR3 DNA: TGTGCCAGCAGTGAAGAAGGACAGGGTTTTTCACCCCTCCACTTT
CDR3 protein: CASSEEGQGFSPLHF
D gene: TRBD1
CDR3 length: 15
V gene: TRBV6-1
clone size: NA
J gene: TRBJ1-6

CDR3 DNA: TGTGCCAGCAGCTTAGCGATGGCGGGAGCATTCAATGAGCAGTTCTTC
CDR3 protein: CASSLAMAGAFNEQFF
D gene: TRBD2
CDR3 length: 16
V gene: TRBV7-9
clone size: NA
J gene: TRBJ2-1

CDR3 DNA: TGCGCCAGCAGTTTGGAGGGGGCCGGCGGGGAGACCCAGTACTTC
CDR3 protein: CASSLEGAGGETQYF
D gene: NA
CDR3 length: 15
V gene: TRBV5-1
clone size: once
J gene: TRBJ2-5

CDR3 DNA: TGCGCCAGCAGCCAAGAGGGGACAGGGGGCGCATTGGGCTCCTACGAGCAGTACTTC
CDR3 protein: CASSQEGTGGALGSYEQYF
D gene: TRBD1
CDR3 length: 19
V gene: TRBV4-3
clone size: few
J gene: TRBJ2-7

CDR3 DNA: TGCGCCAGCAGCGCCGACAGGGATGTAGGCTACACCTTC
CDR3 protein: CASSADRDVGYTF
D gene: TRBD1
CDR3 length: 13
V gene: TRBV5-1
clone size: NA
J gene: TRBJ1-2

CDR3 DNA: TGTGCCAGCCAACGGGCTAGCGGGAGGTCCGGGGGGGCCGAGCAGTACTTC
CDR3 protein: CASQRASGRSGGAEQYF
D gene: TRBD2
CDR3 length: 17
V gene: TRBV28
clone size: NA
J gene: TRBJ2-7

CDR3 DNA: TGTGCCAGCCGCTCCCGGGACAGGGGTAATGAAAAACTGTTTTTT
CDR3 protein: CASRSRDRGNEKLFF
D gene: TRBD1
CDR3 length: 15
V gene: TRBV2
clone size: NA
J gene: TRBJ1-4

CDR3 DNA: TGTGCCAGCAGTTACTCATCTGGAGGGCGGCTCGATACGCAGTATTTT
CDR3 protein: CASSYSSGGRLDTQYF
D gene: NA
CDR3 length: 16
V gene: TRBV6-2/TRBV6-3
clone size: NA
J gene: TRBJ2-3

CDR3 DNA: TGTGCCAGCAGCACCAGACAGGGTAGAAGCGGGAGGGTCTACGAGCAGTACTTC
CDR3 protein: CASSTRQGRSGRVYEQYF
D gene: TRBD2
CDR3 length: 18
V gene: TRBV5-6
clone size: NA
J gene: TRBJ2-7

CDR3 DNA: TGCGCCAGCAGCTCGACAGTAAACACTGAAGCTTTCTTT
CDR3 protein: CASSSTVNTEAFF
D gene: NA
CDR3 length: 13
V gene: TRBV5-1
clone size: NA
J gene: TRBJ1-1

CDR3 DNA: TGTGCCAGCAGCCAACCCCAAGGTCGGGGAGCGAGCTATGGCTACACCTTC
CDR3 protein: CASSQPQGRGASYGYTF
D gene: NA
CDR3 length: 17
V gene: TRBV4-2
clone size: few
J gene: TRBJ1-2

CDR3 DNA: TGTGCCAGCAGCTTAGCAGGGACAGATACGCAGTATTTT
CDR3 protein: CASSLAGTDTQYF
D gene: NA
CDR3 length: 13
V gene: TRBV11-2
clone size: NA
J gene: TRBJ2-3

CDR3 DNA: TGCGCCAGCAGCCAAGATTTGCGTCAGCCCCAGCATTTT
CDR3 protein: CASSQDLRQPQHF
D gene: NA
CDR3 length: 13
V gene: TRBV4-3
clone size: NA
J gene: TRBJ1-5

CDR3 DNA: TGTGCCAGCAGCCTTGCTCCCGGGGGGAACACCGGGGAGCTGTTTTTT
CDR3 protein: CASSLAPGGNTGELFF
D gene: NA
CDR3 length: 16
V gene: TRBV5-4
clone size: once
J gene: TRBJ2-2

CDR3 DNA: TGTGCCAGCAGGGAAGGGGGAGTATCCTACAATGAGCAGTTCTTC
CDR3 protein: CASREGGVSYNEQFF
D gene: NA
CDR3 length: 15
V gene: TRBV6-1
clone size: NA
J gene: TRBJ2-1

CDR3 DNA: TGTGCCAGCAGGCGGGATGGCAATCAGCCCCAGCATTTT
CDR3 protein: CASRRDGNQPQHF
D gene: NA
CDR3 length: 13
V gene: TRBV12-3/TRBV12-4
clone size: NA
J gene: TRBJ1-5